This T cell receptor (beta chain) was identified during a study of high-grade serous ovarian cancer treatment subgroups. This clone turned up a few times. Antigen: not known. The CDR3 has 13 amino acids. From germline, CDR1 is GTSNPN and CDR2 SVGIG (reference sequence). V shed 6 bases and J shed 5 bases, with 16 bases lying between them. General observations from the study: Repertoire similarity ranged roughly 0.11 to 0.85 between tumors of one patient.

Method: immunoSEQ multiplex PCR; TCRdb's copy keeps in-frame clones and lacks some. Altogether 1,500 or so clones are present, roughly 69% being singletons, with the ten largest covering under 30%. The tumor samples were collected prior to definitive surgery or chemotherapy. The sequenced sample was tumor tissue. This TCR came from a human donor with high-grade serous ovarian cancer. The gene calls are TRBV30 and TRBJ1-1, with TRBD1 as a possible D gene (6 bases). The CDR3 DNA reads TGTGCCTGCCCGGGGATTAGGGGGACTGAAGCTTTCTTT. Translation gives CACPGIRGTEAFF.